This T cell receptor (beta chain) was sequenced for a study of blood T cell repertoires in COVID-19. Across the whole study: Sample material is recorded as cDNA or gDNA derived from T cells, B-cell-depleted T cells, or PBMCs.

Trimming removed 4 bases from V and 6 bases from J; junction bases left unmatched: 5. This CDR3 is 14 amino acids long. CDR1 and CDR2 (germline): LGHDT, YNNKEL (reference sequence). Original methodology: It was from reference gene primer amplification that nucleated cell counts were estimated. Data came from immunoSEQ multiplex PCR; TCRdb stores just in-frame clones and leaves some out. That table gives V, J and clone size, and the DNA gave D and trimming. The sample holds under 95,000 clones, over 75% seen once. The V call is TRBV3-1 (or the pseudogene TRBV3-2), the J call TRBJ2-4; TRBD2 matches 8 bases. What was sequenced was peripheral blood. This clonotype was sampled from a human donor with acute or convalescent COVID-19. The donor label of this sample is uncertain. The CDR3 DNA reads as TGTGCCAGCAGCCGCAGCGGGGGTGGAAACATTCAGTACTTC. It translates to CASSRSGGGNIQYF.